The source of this T cell receptor (beta chain) is a study of identifying expanded T cells in peripheral blood. The CDR3 is made up of 14 amino acids. From germline, CDR1 is SGHNT and CDR2 YENEEA. V was pared by 4 bases and J by 7 bases, with 4 bases of the junction left unmatched. The repertoire was sequenced with immunoSEQ multiplex PCR; TCRdb's copy has only in-frame clones and lacks some. The repertoire includes more than 85,000 clones, about 91% of them detected once, and approximately 14% sits in the top ten. Healthy donors had no documented immune events, such as infections, while sampled. Points on this clone: As yet, its antigen is unknown.

Overall study findings and caveats: Differentially abundant clones: about 1.2 between replicates, approximately 15 at approximately 14 days, approximately 18 at four. Clone count variance between roughly two-week samples rose with total template count.

The sample comprised blood. The sequence derives from a person between 18 and 75 years old in good health. The chain combines TRBV11-3 with TRBJ2-1; 10 nucleotides agree with TRBD2. The CDR3 sequence: CASSSRGLANEQFF. The CDR3, as DNA: TGTGCCAGCAGCTCCCGGGGACTAGCGAATGAGCAGTTCTTC.